This TCR beta chain was captured by sequencing in a study of cytomegalovirus exposure and HLA in healthy donors. At the level of the study: From about 179 million T cells, an earlier analysis saw around 120 million unique TCR beta sequences.

Remarks on this clone: Its antigen is not known.

General study points: In an earlier analysis, most TCR beta V segments were productive about 87% or about 30% of the time.

The PCR ran on 60 Vbeta and 13 Jbeta primers. The repertoire was sequenced with immunoSEQ multiplex PCR; TCRdb's copy has only in-frame clones and lacks some. Here the sample spans roughly 150,000 clones, approximately 72% being singletons. Germline V lookup: CDR1 SNHLY, CDR2 FYNNEI. Trimming removed 2 bases at V and 1 base at J, with 13 bases between. The CDR3 consists of 16 residues. This rearrangement joins TRBV2 to TRBJ2-3; D is possibly TRBD2 (5 bases). The TCR was taken from a female donor in good health and CMV-seronegative. The specimen was PBMCs. The CDR3 bases are TGTGCCAGCAGTGAACGTCAGGTGAGGGGCACAGATACGCAGTATTTT. As protein: CASSERQVRGTDTQYF.